The rows below give T cell receptor beta chains drawn from one sample of a study of T-cell memory formation after mild COVID-19. TCRdb itself ran the 5' RACE reads through MiXCR, one entry per CDR3 protein. The data show 380,000 or so distinct CDR3 sequences, with about 13% seen just once and roughly 20% held by the top ten. The sequenced sample consisted of PBMCs or a T cell subset sorted from them (not recorded which). Receptors were obtained from a man between 18 and 35 years old who had mild COVID-19 (a few samples of this study predate the infection). Cell type and time point are not known. CDR3s include the opening cysteine and the closing phenylalanine or tryptophan. Each record gives: clone size, J gene, V gene, D gene, CDR3 DNA, CDR3 protein. D genes are given only for firm matches. Clone size is stated in some rows and not others, as once, few, many or a class when expanded.

size: few
J: TRBJ2-5
V: TRBV5-1
D: TRBD1
DNA: TGCGCCAGCAGCCACGGACAGGGGTATGAGACCCAGTACTTC
CDR3: CASSHGQGYETQYF

size: NA
J: TRBJ2-1
V: TRBV20-1
D: TRBD2
DNA: TGCAGTGCTTTCAACTTCGGGACTAGTACTCGCAATGAGCAGTTCTTC
CDR3: CSAFNFGTSTRNEQFF

size: NA
J: TRBJ1-5
V: TRBV2
D: NA
DNA: TGTGCCAGCAGTGTATACAGGGAACCGCCCCAGCATTTT
CDR3: CASSVYREPPQHF

size: few
J: TRBJ2-3
V: TRBV7-2
D: TRBD2
DNA: TGTGCCAGCAGCCGATCTAGCGGAACCTACACAGATACGCAGTATTTT
CDR3: CASSRSSGTYTDTQYF

size: NA
J: TRBJ2-7
V: TRBV6-2/TRBV6-3
D: TRBD2
DNA: TGTGCCAGCAGTATCCGGACTAGCGGGGACTACGAGCAGTACTTC
CDR3: CASSIRTSGDYEQYF

size: once
J: TRBJ2-7
V: TRBV2
D: NA
DNA: TGTGCCAGCAGTGACTATGAAGGGGACGAGCAGTACTTC
CDR3: CASSDYEGDEQYF

size: few
J: TRBJ1-1
V: TRBV4-1
D: TRBD1
DNA: TGCGCCAGCAGCCAAGTCGGACAGGGGGACACTGAAGCTTTCTTT
CDR3: CASSQVGQGDTEAFF

size: many
J: TRBJ2-3
V: TRBV10-3
D: NA
DNA: TGTGCCATCAGAGCAGGTGGTGGGGCAGATACGCAGTATTTT
CDR3: CAIRAGGGADTQYF

size: NA
J: TRBJ2-1
V: TRBV20-1
D: NA
DNA: TGCAGTGCTAACGGGGGCTCCTACAATGAGCAGTTCTTC
CDR3: CSANGGSYNEQFF

size: many
J: TRBJ2-2
V: TRBV6-1
D: TRBD1
DNA: TGTGCCAGCAGTGAAGGGACAGGGGACACCGGGGAGCTGTTTTTT
CDR3: CASSEGTGDTGELFF

size: NA
J: TRBJ2-7
V: TRBV20-1
D: TRBD1
DNA: TGCAGTGCTACGACCGTCGGACAGGGAACTTACGAGCAGTACTTC
CDR3: CSATTVGQGTYEQYF

size: NA
J: TRBJ2-3
V: TRBV10-2
D: NA
DNA: TGCGCCAGCAGTGAGTTTTGGGGGGGCTCTATCACAGATACGCAGTATTTT
CDR3: CASSEFWGGSITDTQYF

size: few
J: TRBJ2-1
V: TRBV6-2/TRBV6-3
D: TRBD1
DNA: TGTGCCAGCAGTTACCGGGACAGTATCGAGGAGCAGTTCTTC
CDR3: CASSYRDSIEEQFF

size: many
J: TRBJ2-7
V: TRBV7-9
D: TRBD1
DNA: TGTGCCAGCAGCTCCGACAGGGTCGACGAGCAGTACTTC
CDR3: CASSSDRVDEQYF

size: few
J: TRBJ2-7
V: TRBV10-3
D: TRBD1
DNA: TGTGCCATCAGTGTGAACCCACAGGGGTCGGTCGAGCAGTACTTC
CDR3: CAISVNPQGSVEQYF

size: few
J: TRBJ1-2
V: TRBV5-5
D: TRBD1
DNA: TGTGCCAGCAGCCGAGAGGACAGGGTATACTATGGCTACACCTTC
CDR3: CASSREDRVYYGYTF

size: few
J: TRBJ2-3
V: TRBV28
D: NA
DNA: TGTGCCAGCAGTCCACAGACACACAGGAATACGCAGTATTTT
CDR3: CASSPQTHRNTQYF